The 16 T cell receptor beta chains given below trace back to one sample, sequenced in a study of blood T cell repertoires in COVID-19. Only in-frame clones appear in the TCRdb table, and some are missing; sequencing was by immunoSEQ multiplex PCR. The sample carries about 260,000 clones, around nine tenths recorded once. What was sequenced was peripheral blood. The receptors were gathered from a young woman with COVID-19, enrolled during active disease.

The genes are TRBV6-2 or TRBV6-3 and TRBJ2-7; 10 positions agree with TRBD1. V was pared by 4 bases and J by 5 bases, with 5 bases of the junction left unmatched. Per the germline V gene, CDR1 is MNHEY and CDR2 is SVGEGT. The CDR3 is 14 amino acids. The CDR3 spells CASSWGTGEDEQYF. The CDR3 nucleotides read TGTGCCAGCAGTTGGGGGACAGGGGAGGACGAGCAGTACTTC.

This clone was detected once. The V call is TRBV14, the J call TRBJ1-4; possible D gene TRBD1, 6 bases. Between the trimmed V and J ends, which lost 6 bases and 8 bases, there was a span of 10 bases. CDR3 length: 12 amino acids. CDR1 is SGHDN and CDR2 is FVKESK in the germline V gene. The DNA of the CDR3 is TGTGCCAGCAGACAGGGCGGGGAAAAACTGTTTTTT. It codes for CASRQGGEKLFF.

The chain links TRBV5-1 to TRBJ2-1, with TRBD2 matching 12 bases. V gave up 2 bases and J gave up 9 bases; unmatched junction bases: 3. The CDR3 totals 14 residues. CDR1 SGHRS and CDR2 YFSETQ come from the germline V gene. CDR3 in amino acids: CASSFLAGGGEQFF. In DNA form, the CDR3 reads TGCGCCAGCAGCTTTCTAGCGGGAGGGGGTGAGCAGTTCTTC.

The V and J genes are TRBV5-1 and TRBJ2-7; D is undetermined. Trimming took off 0 bases at V and 2 bases at J, with 6 bases between the two ends. Germline V gene sequence: CDR1 SGHRS, CDR2 YFSETQ. CDR3 length equals 13 residues. The CDR3 coding sequence is TGCGCCAGCAGCTTGGCGGTCCCCTACGAGCAGTACTTC. Residues: CASSLAVPYEQYF.

To note about this clone: Other DNA sequences in this sample translate to the same CDR3. V and J are TRBV2 and TRBJ2-7, with 8 nucleotides matching TRBD1. The V gene end was trimmed by 4 bases and the J gene end by 5 bases; junction bases not matched to a gene: 10. Looked up from germline, CDR1 is SNHLY and CDR2 is FYNNEI. The CDR3 contains 15 residues. The CDR3 sequence is CASSVGGRGPHEQYF. Here the CDR3 DNA reads TGTGCCAGCAGTGTGGGGGGCAGGGGGCCCCACGAGCAGTACTTC.

The chain has TRBV24-1 and TRBJ2-3; 7 bases line up with TRBD1. This CDR3 has 15 amino acids. Germline CDR1 reads KGHDR; CDR2 reads SFDVKD. V dropped 3 bases and J dropped 1; count of bases not matched to a gene: 3. The CDR3 DNA follows: TGTGCCACCAGTGATCCTCAGGGGGGCACAGATACGCAGTATTTT. Its translation is CATSDPQGGTDTQYF.

The chain carries TRBV5-8 and TRBJ1-5; TRBD1 matches 7 bases. Unmatched junction bases numbered 10, after V lost 3 bases and J lost 7 bases. The CDR3 has 15 residues. The germline gives CDR1 SGHTS, CDR2 YDEGEE. The CDR3 loop reads CASSSGQRAPQPQHF. CDR3 sequence (DNA): TGTGCCAGCAGCTCGGGACAGCGGGCGCCCCAGCCCCAGCATTTT.

The chain is built from TRBV27 and TRBJ2-7; 9 nucleotides align to TRBD1. Per germline, CDR1 MNHEY and CDR2 SMNVEV (reference sequence). The CDR3 sequence is 14 residues long. Trimming cost V 5 bases and J 6 bases; bases outside gene matches: 8. The CDR3 loop reads CASSLGQGFGEQYF. CDR3 nucleotide sequence: TGTGCCAGCAGTCTAGGACAGGGGTTCGGCGAGCAGTACTTC.

This clone turned up a few times. The chain uses TRBV11-2 and TRBJ1-1, with a possible D match to TRBD1 (6 bases). Trimming left V 7 bases short and J 4 bases short, with 13 bases between. The germline V gene encodes CDR1 SGHAT and CDR2 FQNNGV. The CDR3 has 13 residues. This chain's CDR3 is CASTRSRGTEAFF. For the CDR3, the DNA is TGTGCCAGCACCAGATCCAGGGGCACTGAAGCTTTCTTT.

The chain recombines TRBV5-4 with TRBJ1-1; D is possibly TRBD1 (5 bases). Trimming took off 3 bases at V and 3 bases at J, with 12 bases between the two ends. The CDR3 contains 14 residues. Germline V gene lookup returns CDR1 SGHNT and CDR2 YYREEE (reference sequence). The CDR3 DNA reads as TGTGCCAGCAGCTCACCTGGGGGGTACACTGAAGCTTTCTTT. Protein sequence: CASSSPGGYTEAFF.

This chain uses TRBV5-4 with TRBJ2-1; possible D gene TRBD1, 6 bases. The CDR3 is 12 residues long. CDR1 and CDR2 from the germline V gene are SGHNT and YYREEE (reference sequence). Deletions cut 4 bases from V and 12 bases from J, with 14 bases between. The CDR3 here is CASSEEEDRQFF. Written as DNA, the CDR3 is TGTGCCAGCAGCGAGGAGGAGGACAGGCAGTTCTTC.

The chain is built from TRBV6-6 and TRBJ2-3; a weak D match, TRBD2 (5 bases). Germline assignment: CDR1 MNHNY and CDR2 SVGAGI (reference sequence). The CDR3 covers 14 residues. V shed 7 bases and J shed 0 bases, with 11 bases lying between them. The CDR3 DNA reads TGTGCCAGCACCCTCGCTAGCAGCACAGATACGCAGTATTTT. It specifies CASTLASSTDTQYF.

The V call is TRBV7-8, the J call TRBJ2-4; D unclear. Germline lookup yields CDR1 SGHVS and CDR2 FQNEAQ. The V gene lost 5 bases and the J gene lost 0 bases, with 17 bases spanning the gap. The CDR3 extends over 17 amino acids. The CDR3 is CASSPRGASLAKNIQYF. CDR3 bases: TGTGCCAGCAGCCCCCGCGGTGCATCTTTAGCCAAAAACATTCAGTACTTC.

The chain uses TRBV29-1 and TRBJ2-5, with D maybe TRBD1 (7 bases). CDR3 length: 13 amino acids. Germline V gives CDR1 SQVTM, CDR2 ANQGSEA. Between the trimmed V and J ends, which lost 5 bases and 5 bases, there was a span of 15 bases. This chain's CDR3 is CSVSSTGRETQYF. The CDR3 nucleotides read TGCAGCGTTTCCTCGACAGGGAGGGAGACCCAGTACTTC.

This chain uses TRBV28 with TRBJ1-1, with 8 bases fitting TRBD1. Germline values: CDR1 MDHEN, CDR2 SYDVKM. The CDR3 is 13 residues long. Losses at the gene ends were 4 bases for V and 8 bases for J; bases not matched to a gene: 6. This CDR3 reads CASSYRGLGEAFF. In nucleotides, the CDR3 is TGTGCCAGCAGTTACAGGGGGTTAGGGGAAGCTTTCTTT.

J is TRBJ2-2 and V is TRBV7-6; 8 bases line up with TRBD1. The CDR3 extends over 16 amino acids. CDR1 is SGHVS and CDR2 is FNYEAQ in the germline V gene. The ends lost 6 bases at V and 4 bases at J; junction bases unmatched: 10. DNA of the CDR3: TGTGCCAGCAGAGCCGCAGGGGGCGGAAGCACCGGGGAGCTGTTTTTT. As protein: CASRAAGGGSTGELFF.